Detailed here is one T cell receptor (beta chain). Its target is not known. Primers included in the PCR were 60 Vbeta and 13 Jbeta primers. Only in-frame clones appear in the TCRdb table, and some are missing; sequencing was by immunoSEQ multiplex PCR. The sample shows 150,000 to 200,000 clones, about 75% of them seen only once. The record originates from a study of cytomegalovirus exposure and HLA in healthy donors. Whole-study context: An early release of data contained tens of millions of unique TCRs, which came from HLA-typed donors. Study-level points and caveats: Per a prior analysis, the majority of TCR beta V segments were productive roughly 90% or roughly 30% of the time. A list of more than 150 TCR beta chains associated with cytomegalovirus was given. Exclusion applied to some V segments, including TRBV6-2 and TRBV6-3, as they were indistinguishable.

This CDR3 region has 16 residues. V was clipped by 10 bases and J by 2 bases, with 24 bases between them. This chain connects TRBV5-3 to TRBJ1-2; D remains ambiguous. TRBV5-3 belongs to the ORF category, with a function that is uncertain. The origin of this receptor is a male donor in good health and CMV-seropositive. Sequencing used PBMCs. Here the CDR3 DNA reads TGTGCCGGCAGGAGACGCCTGGAGGGTTCAAACTATGGCTACACCTTC. Amino acids: CAGRRRLEGSNYGYTF.